This is a list of T cell receptor beta chains from one sample in a study of control samples from healthy donors and cancer patients. Clones were read by immunoSEQ multiplex PCR, and TCRdb kept only the in-frame ones, dropping some. The sample carries 150,000 to 200,000 clones, approximately 90% recorded once. Sequencing was performed on blood. The receptors were gathered from a man younger than 45 in good health. CDR3s include the opening cysteine and the closing phenylalanine or tryptophan. The D gene is left open where the match is weak. Part of the rows lack a size; the others show once, few, many or a class for expanded clones.

D	V	J	size	DNA	CDR3
.	TRBV28	TRBJ1-1	once	TGTGCCAGCAGACTCGGGGTTTTCAATGCTTTCTTT	CASRLGVFNAFF
.	TRBV7-3	TRBJ2-6	.	TGTGCCAGCAGCCCAGGACCCAACGTCCTGACTTTC	CASSPGPNVLTF
TRBD1	TRBV28	TRBJ1-2	.	TGTGCCATCCTTCGATCCGGACAGGGGGATGGCTACACCTTC	CAILRSGQGDGYTF
TRBD1	TRBV28	TRBJ1-6	.	TGTGCCAGCAGTTCAACAGGGGGCTCCGGTTCACCCCTCCACTTT	CASSSTGGSGSPLHF
.	TRBV7-9	TRBJ2-3	.	TGTGCCAGCAGCTCATGGGGGGCGGGAATCACAGATACGCAGTATTTT	CASSSWGAGITDTQYF
.	TRBV5-1	TRBJ2-4	.	TGCGCCAGCTGGTCGAAAAACATTCAGTACTTC	CASWSKNIQYF
TRBD1	TRBV5-1	TRBJ1-1	few	TGCGCCAGCAGCTTGGAGGCAGGGGGGCACACTGAAGCTTTCTTT	CASSLEAGGHTEAFF
TRBD1	TRBV5-6	TRBJ1-2	.	TGTGCCAGCAGAGGGACAGGAGTGGGCTACACCTTC	CASRGTGVGYTF
TRBD1	TRBV27	TRBJ2-7	.	TGTGCCAGCAGTTCCGGCGGGACAGGAAACTACGAGCAGTACTTC	CASSSGGTGNYEQYF
.	TRBV28	TRBJ2-1	.	TGTGCCAGCAGTGTATGGATGGGGTTATCCAATGAGCAGTTCTTC	CASSVWMGLSNEQFF
.	TRBV4-1	TRBJ2-2	.	TGCGCCAGCAGCCAAGTAGGAGGCCCCCAGAGCGGGGAGCTGTTTTTT	CASSQVGGPQSGELFF
.	TRBV6-4	TRBJ1-2	once	TGTGCCAGCAGTTATTCCTTTACAGGGACTTTCGTAGGCTACACCTTC	CASSYSFTGTFVGYTF
.	TRBV21-1	TRBJ1-1	.	TGTGCCAGCAGCAACGTGAACACTGAAGCTTTCTTT	CASSNVNTEAFF
TRBD1	TRBV18	TRBJ2-6	.	TGTGCCAGCCGTGGGGACAGATATGACTCTGGGGCCAACGTCCTGACTTTC	CASRGDRYDSGANVLTF
.	TRBV18	TRBJ2-1	once	TGTGCCAGCTCGTCTGACCGGGACAACGATGAGCAGTTCTTC	CASSSDRDNDEQFF
.	TRBV3-1/TRBV3-2	TRBJ2-1	.	TGTGCCAGCAGCCCGAGGTACAGGGTTAGCAATGAGCAGTTCTTC	CASSPRYRVSNEQFF
.	TRBV6-2/TRBV6-3	TRBJ1-5	.	TGTGCCAGCAGTTACGGCCGTGGCAATCAGCCCCAGCATTTT	CASSYGRGNQPQHF
.	TRBV6-5	TRBJ2-1	once	TGTGCCAGCCGGACGAGGGGCAATGAGCAGTTCTTC	CASRTRGNEQFF
.	TRBV28	TRBJ1-2	few	TGTGCCAGCAGTTCTGGATTCTATGGCTACACCTTC	CASSSGFYGYTF
.	TRBV5-1	TRBJ2-7	.	TGCGCCAGCAGCTTGTTGGGGGACCCCTATTACGAGCAGTACTTC	CASSLLGDPYYEQYF
TRBD1	TRBV6-5	TRBJ2-5	.	TGTGCCAGCAGTTACGGACAGGGTAGTTTTGAGACCCAGTACTTC	CASSYGQGSFETQYF
.	TRBV9	TRBJ2-1	.	TGTGCCAGCAGCGTAGGGACTACCATGAGCTCCTACAATGAGCAGTTCTTC	CASSVGTTMSSYNEQFF
.	TRBV29-1	TRBJ1-1	.	TGCAGCGTTGAAGGGGAAAATTCGGGGATAGATACTGAAGCTTTCTTT	CSVEGENSGIDTEAFF
.	TRBV9	TRBJ2-1	.	TGTGCCAGCAGCGTAGGGCCCCTAAGGGAACTACAGAGCTCCTACAATGAGCAGTTCTTC	CASSVGPLRELQSSYNEQFF
TRBD1	TRBV7-3	TRBJ2-7	.	TGTGCCAGCAGCCCCGGGACAGCTGGGGAGCAGTACTTC	CASSPGTAGEQYF
.	TRBV5-4	TRBJ2-2	.	TGTGCCAGCAGCTTGGATAGGGCCACCGGGGAGCTGTTTTTT	CASSLDRATGELFF
.	TRBV2	TRBJ2-2	few	TGTGCCGGCCGGACTTTCATGAACACCGGGGAGCTGTTTTTT	CAGRTFMNTGELFF
.	TRBV28	TRBJ1-2	.	TGTGCCAGCAGTTTGACTAACTATGGCTACACCTTC	CASSLTNYGYTF
.	TRBV24-1	TRBJ2-5	.	TGTGCCACCAGTGGAGAGGAGACCCAGTACTTC	CATSGEETQYF
.	TRBV5-4	TRBJ2-3	.	TGTGCCAGCAGCTTAGGGGCAGGCACAGATACGCAGTATTTT	CASSLGAGTDTQYF
TRBD1	TRBV29-1	TRBJ2-1	.	TGCAGCGTAGCAAGGGGGCTCAATGAGCAGTTCTTC	CSVARGLNEQFF
.	TRBV11-2	TRBJ1-3	few	TGTGCCAGCAGCTTATTACAGTCTGGAAACACCATATATTTT	CASSLLQSGNTIYF
TRBD2	TRBV28	TRBJ2-1	.	TGTGCCAGCAGTTTTCTAGCGGACAACAATGAGCAGTTCTTC	CASSFLADNNEQFF
.	TRBV5-1	TRBJ1-3	.	TGCGCCAGCAGCGAACCGGGGGGGACTGGAAACACCATATATTTT	CASSEPGGTGNTIYF
.	TRBV3-1/TRBV3-2	TRBJ1-6	.	TGTGCCAGCAGCCTGGGGTGGGACTCACCCCTCCACTTT	CASSLGWDSPLHF
TRBD1	TRBV6-5	TRBJ2-7	.	TGTGCCAGCAGGACAGGGGCGTCCTACGAGCAGTACTTC	CASRTGASYEQYF
.	TRBV5-1	TRBJ2-3	.	TGCGCCAGCAGCTTCACAGGTTTCTACACAGATACGCAGTATTTT	CASSFTGFYTDTQYF